This TCR beta chain was captured in a study of T cells in Graves' hyperthyroidism and ophthalmopathy. Amplification of TCR beta CDR3 regions was performed using RNA transcripts as template. TCR CDR3 underwent first-round RT-PCR with the HTBI primer set. TCRdb re-derived calls from the multiplex PCR reads in MiXCR, one entry per CDR3 protein. This table has around 700,000 distinct CDR3 sequences, approximately 19% appearing once. The ends were cut back, 5 bases at V and 9 bases at J, with 16 bases in the middle. The CDR3 is 13 amino acids. In this sample, this clonotype turned up many times. The V gene is TRBV12-3 or TRBV12-4, the J gene TRBJ1-1; D call uncertain. Input material: blood. The clonotype originates from a woman between 45 and 60 years old with Graves' hyperthyroidism that later progressed to Graves' ophthalmopathy. The CDR3 reads CASSPKPGRQAFF. CDR3 nucleotide sequence: TGTGCCAGCAGTCCTAAGCCGGGTCGTCAAGCTTTCTTT.